Below, 9 T cell receptor beta chains from the same sample are listed, as sequenced in a study of cytomegalovirus exposure and HLA in healthy donors. In the PCR, 60 Vbeta and 13 Jbeta primers were used. Some clones are missing from TCRdb's copy, which holds only in-frame ones; the method was immunoSEQ multiplex PCR. The sample consists of 150,000 to 200,000 clones, over 65% of them appearing once. Input material: PBMCs. Source of these receptors: a man younger than 35 in good health and CMV-seronegative.

The CDR3 DNA reads TGTGCCAGCAGCTGGGGTCCTAGCGGAGTGGGGGATACGCAGTATTTT. Protein sequence: CASSWGPSGVGDTQYF. The V gene is TRBV5-6, the J gene TRBJ2-3, with 7 bases lining up with TRBD2. The CDR3 sequence is 16 residues long. Germline V gene sequence: CDR1 SGHDT, CDR2 YYEEEE. V gave up 3 bases and J gave up 6 bases; unmatched junction bases: 13. Filled out from reference TRBV5-6 and TRBJ2-3, the complete variable domain reads DAGVTQSPTHLIKTRGQQVTLRCSPKSGHDTVSWYQQALGQGPQFIFQYYEEEERQRGNFPDRFSGHQFPNYSSELNVNALLLGDSALYLCASSWGPSGVGDTQYFGPGTRLTVL.

V usage is TRBV6-6 and J usage is TRBJ1-5; D is ambiguous. Germline V gives CDR1 MNHNY, CDR2 SVGAGI (reference sequence). This CDR3 is 14 amino acids long. V dropped 2 bases and J dropped 0 bases, with 5 bases sitting between them. In DNA, the CDR3 is TGTGCCAGCAGTTACCCAGATAGCAATCAGCCCCAGCATTTT. It encodes CASSYPDSNQPQHF.

This clone was seen more than once but under ten times. At the DNA level, this CDR3 is encoded by other sequences in the same sample as well. The chain carries TRBV7-8 and TRBJ1-1, with 11 bases fitting TRBD1. The length of the CDR3 is 16 residues. J was trimmed by 1 base and V by 5 bases; bases with no gene match: 6. Germline lookup yields CDR1 SGHVS and CDR2 FQNEAQ. The CDR3, as DNA: TGTGCCAGCAGCCCCCGGGACAGGGGGTCGAACACTGAAGCTTTCTTT. Translation gives CASSPRDRGSNTEAFF.

The chain carries TRBV28 and TRBJ2-7, with D tentatively TRBD2 (7 bases). The germline V and J ends were trimmed by 4 bases and 5 bases, with 12 bases remaining between them. The CDR3 is 13 amino acids. Per germline, CDR1 MDHEN and CDR2 SYDVKM. CDR3 bases: TGTGCCAGCAGTTCCCCGGGGGGCCACGAGCAGTACTTC. Translating it yields CASSSPGGHEQYF.

This clone was picked up a small number of times. The genes are TRBV18 and TRBJ2-7, with TRBD1 matching over 8 bases. The CDR3 contains 15 residues. CDR1 KGHSH and CDR2 LQKENI come from the germline V gene. V shed 3 bases, J shed 0 bases, and the junction held 4 bases outside the gene matches. The CDR3, as DNA: TGTGCCAGCTCACCCTGGGACAGGTTCTCCTACGAGCAGTACTTC. This translates into CASSPWDRFSYEQYF.

This chain links TRBV2 with TRBJ2-6; 7 bases are shared with TRBD1. V dropped 8 bases and J dropped 2; count of bases not matched to a gene: 0. Germline V gene data show CDR1 as SNHLY and CDR2 as FYNNEI. This CDR3 spans 13 amino acids. CDR3 sequence: CASDRAGANVLTF. Written as DNA, the CDR3 is TGTGCCAGCGACAGGGCTGGGGCCAACGTCCTGACTTTC. Full variable domain (missing parts from reference TRBV2 and TRBJ2-6): EPEVTQTPSHQVTQMGQEVILRCVPISNHLYFYWYRQILGQKVEFLVSFYNNEISEKSEIFDDQFSVERPDGSNFTLKIRSTKLEDSAMYFCASDRAGANVLTFGAGSRLTVL.

The chain links TRBV7-9 to TRBJ1-3, with D perhaps matching TRBD1 (6 bases). The CDR3 sequence is 17 residues long. V dropped 5 bases and J dropped 2 bases, with 19 bases sitting between them. Germline CDR1 and CDR2: SEHNR and FQNEAQ (reference sequence). The CDR3 bases are TGTGCCAGCAGCCGAGCGGGACGGGGGGCGACTGGAAACACCATATATTTT. Translated: CASSRAGRGATGNTIYF.

The rearrangement uses TRBV4-1 and TRBJ2-7, with a weak D call TRBD2 (7 bases). The CDR3 extends over 15 amino acids. Germline V CDR1 and CDR2: MGHRA, YSYEKL. V was trimmed by 1 base and J by 4 bases, leaving 14 bases between them. CDR3 sequence (DNA): TGCGCCAGCAGCCAAGGGGGGGGAGGGGGATACGAGCAGTACTTC. Translation: CASSQGGGGGYEQYF.

This chain joins TRBV7-9 and TRBJ2-7; the match to TRBD1 covers 11 bases. The CDR3 length is 14 residues. Germline lookup yields CDR1 SEHNR and CDR2 FQNEAQ (reference sequence). With V trimmed by 6 bases and J by 4 bases, 5 bases remained unmatched. CDR3 region: CASRPGQGAYEQYF. The CDR3, as DNA: TGTGCCAGCAGACCCGGACAGGGGGCGTACGAGCAGTACTTC. The full variable domain, with the rest looked up from reference TRBV7-9 and TRBJ2-7, is DTGVSQNPRHKITKRGQNVTFRCDPISEHNRLYWYRQTLGQGPEFLTYFQNEAQLEKSRLLSDRFSAERPKGSFSTLEIQRTEQGDSAMYLCASRPGQGAYEQYFGPGTRLTVT.